This TCR beta chain was sequenced in a study of T cell responses to AZD1222 COVID-19 vaccine. Study findings and constraints: Clonal diversity was possibly underestimated, and white British individuals and females predominated among donors. Of the AZD1222 recipients, only 5 or 6 were seropositive at baseline. Unmutated variant regions are reportedly targeted by nearly half of spike-specific TCRs.

As concerns this clone: Its target is unknown.

TCRdb's table, derived via immunoSEQ multiplex PCR, lists solely in-frame clones and lacks some. The sample records about 180,000 clones, approximately 86% being singletons. The ends were cut back, 5 bases at V and 3 bases at J, with 14 bases in the middle. The CDR3 is 14 residues long. Germline CDR1 reads MDHEN; CDR2 reads SYDVKM. This receptor was taken from an adult in good health. The rearrangement uses TRBV28 and TRBJ2-7; D not resolved. The source was peripheral blood, collected on day 0 of AZD1222 vaccination. The CDR3 bases are TGTGCCAGCAGTCCAAGATCGGACGGCTACGAGCAGTACTTC. Its protein product is CASSPRSDGYEQYF.